This TCR beta chain was profiled in a study of cytomegalovirus exposure and HLA in healthy donors. 13 Jbeta primers and 60 Vbeta primers were used for the PCR. The data were produced by immunoSEQ multiplex PCR, yet TCRdb's version contains in-frame clones alone and is incomplete. This sample has about 120,000 clones; roughly 75% occur once, and the top ten carry 0.95% to 1.5%. Points from the study as a whole: HLA allele associations emerged for some 16,000 TCR beta sequences in a later analysis, at 0.05 false discovery rate.

CDR3 length equals 15 residues. CDR1 is SGHTA, CDR2 FQGNSA, per germline. V trimming: 5 bases; J trimming: 4 bases; junction bases outside the gene matches: 10. A word on this clone: Its antigen remains unidentified.

The origin of this receptor is a female donor in good health and CMV-seronegative. The sequenced sample consisted of PBMCs. V usage is TRBV7-2 and J usage is TRBJ1-1; 7 nucleotides agree with TRBD1. In nucleotides, the CDR3 is TGTGCCAGCAGCGCGCGACAGGGCGCGGCCACTGAAGCTTTCTTT. This encodes CASSARQGAATEAFF.